The rows below give T cell receptor beta chains drawn from one sample of a study of T cell responses to AZD1222 COVID-19 vaccine. This table comes from immunoSEQ multiplex PCR, and its TCRdb copy is limited to in-frame clones, with some not included. The sample gives 80,000 to 85,000 clones, about 91% of which show up once; around 8% is in the top ten. Here the sequenced sample was peripheral blood, taken 28 days after the second AZD1222 dose. The receptors come from an adult who received the AZD1222 COVID-19 vaccine. The CDR3 runs from the conserved cysteine through the conserved F or W. A D gene is named only where the DNA matches it firmly. The size field is filled for only some rows; it gives once, few, many or a size class.

V,size,D,J,CDR3,DNA
TRBV5-1,-,TRBD1,TRBJ2-1,CASSDLRDRKFF,TGCGCCAGCAGCGATCTTCGGGACAGAAAGTTCTTC
TRBV30,-,-,TRBJ1-1,CAWIGSTEAFF,TGTGCCTGGATAGGGTCAACTGAAGCTTTCTTT
TRBV27,-,-,TRBJ1-6,CASSLGILLSPLHF,TGTGCCAGCAGTTTAGGGATCCTACTCTCACCCCTCCACTTT
TRBV27,-,TRBD1,TRBJ2-5,CASSDRDRALETQYF,TGTGCCAGCAGTGACCGGGACAGGGCCTTGGAGACCCAGTACTTC
TRBV11-2,-,TRBD2,TRBJ2-7,CASSPQASGSYEQYF,TGTGCCAGCAGCCCACAGGCTAGCGGGAGTTACGAGCAGTACTTC
TRBV7-9,-,TRBD2,TRBJ2-1,CASSLRLAGGYNEQFF,TGTGCCAGCAGCTTGAGACTAGCGGGAGGGTACAATGAGCAGTTCTTC
TRBV9,few,-,TRBJ1-1,CASSVVSEGLNTEAFF,TGTGCCAGCAGCGTAGTTTCGGAAGGATTGAACACTGAAGCTTTCTTT
TRBV28,-,-,TRBJ1-5,CASWGFGNQPQHF,TGTGCCAGCTGGGGATTTGGCAATCAGCCCCAGCATTTT
TRBV3-1/TRBV3-2,-,-,TRBJ2-3,CASSRGSLGSAQYF,TGTGCCAGCAGCCGAGGGAGCCTAGGGTCGGCGCAGTATTTT
TRBV28,-,-,TRBJ1-6,CASRQQALTGPPLHF,TGTGCCAGCAGACAGCAGGCTCTTACCGGCCCACCCCTCCACTTT
TRBV7-9,-,-,TRBJ1-1,CASSLAPEQAEAFF,TGTGCCAGCAGCTTAGCACCCGAGCAGGCTGAAGCTTTCTTT
TRBV11-1,-,-,TRBJ2-7,CASGDSYEQYF,TGTGCCAGCGGGGACTCCTACGAGCAGTACTTC
TRBV2,-,-,TRBJ2-2,CASSEGQAALFF,TGTGCCAGCAGTGAAGGCCAGGCGGCGCTGTTTTTT
TRBV3-1/TRBV3-2,once,-,TRBJ2-1,CASSQYPGSNEQFF,TGTGCCAGCAGCCAATACCCCGGAAGCAATGAGCAGTTCTTC
TRBV18,-,-,TRBJ1-1,CASSPAGGDEAFF,TGTGCCAGCTCACCAGCGGGGGGGGATGAAGCTTTCTTT
TRBV29-1,-,TRBD2,TRBJ2-3,CSGRLAGLGDTQYF,TGCAGCGGGAGACTAGCGGGCTTGGGGGATACGCAGTATTTT
TRBV28,-,-,TRBJ2-1,CASSPETVSSYNEQFF,TGTGCCAGCAGCCCAGAGACCGTGAGCTCCTACAATGAGCAGTTCTTC
TRBV9,-,-,TRBJ2-5,CASSPHLVESQETQYF,TGTGCCAGCAGCCCCCACCTCGTCGAGAGCCAAGAGACCCAGTACTTC
TRBV12-3/TRBV12-4,-,-,TRBJ2-1,CASTRFSNEQFF,TGTGCCAGCACCCGCTTTTCAAATGAGCAGTTCTTC
TRBV12-3/TRBV12-4,-,-,TRBJ1-2,CASSPDGNYGYTF,TGTGCCAGCAGTCCGGACGGAAACTATGGCTACACCTTC
TRBV19,-,TRBD2,TRBJ2-7,CASSIGLAITYEQYF,TGTGCCAGTAGTATCGGACTAGCGATTACCTACGAGCAGTACTTC
TRBV3-1/TRBV3-2,few,-,TRBJ2-6,CASSLSGAGANVLTF,TGTGCCAGCAGTCTTAGCGGAGCTGGGGCCAACGTCCTGACTTTC
TRBV15,-,-,TRBJ2-6,CATSRDLWANVLTF,TGTGCCACCAGCAGAGATCTGTGGGCCAACGTCCTGACTTTC
TRBV19,-,TRBD1,TRBJ1-2,CASHKGDRDYGYTF,TGTGCCAGTCACAAGGGGGACAGGGACTATGGCTACACCTTC
TRBV6-2/TRBV6-3,-,TRBD1,TRBJ2-2,CASSYPTFGQGAFSTGELFF,TGTGCCAGCAGTTACCCTACTTTTGGACAGGGGGCGTTTAGCACCGGGGAGCTGTTTTTT
TRBV6-5,-,-,TRBJ1-2,CASSYSRQILRYGYTF,TGTGCCAGCAGTTACTCAAGACAGATCCTTAGATATGGCTACACCTTC